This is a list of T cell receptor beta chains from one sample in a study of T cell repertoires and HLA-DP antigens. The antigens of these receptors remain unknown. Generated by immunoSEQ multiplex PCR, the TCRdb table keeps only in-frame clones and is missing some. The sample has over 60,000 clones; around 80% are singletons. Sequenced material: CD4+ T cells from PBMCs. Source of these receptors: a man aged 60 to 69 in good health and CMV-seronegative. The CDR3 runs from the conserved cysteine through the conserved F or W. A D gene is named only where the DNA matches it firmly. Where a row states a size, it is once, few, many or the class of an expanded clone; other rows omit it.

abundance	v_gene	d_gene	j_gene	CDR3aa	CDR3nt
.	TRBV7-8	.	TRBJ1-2	CASSPGGSGYTF	TGTGCCAGCAGCCCGGGGGGGTCGGGCTACACCTTC
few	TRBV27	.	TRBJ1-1	CASSLYAGTEAFF	TGTGCCAGCAGTTTATATGCAGGGACTGAAGCTTTCTTT
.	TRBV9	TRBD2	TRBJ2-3	CASSVTSGGTADTQYF	TGTGCCAGCAGCGTGACTAGCGGGGGGACAGCAGATACGCAGTATTTT
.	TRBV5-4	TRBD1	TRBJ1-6	CASSLGQGDSPLHF	TGTGCCAGCAGCTTGGGACAGGGTGATTCACCCCTCCACTTT
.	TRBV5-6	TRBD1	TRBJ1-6	CASSGGTGRNGSPLHF	TGTGCCAGCAGCGGCGGGACAGGAAGAAACGGGTCACCCCTCCACTTT
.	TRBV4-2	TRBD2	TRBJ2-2	CASSPAGRNTGELFF	TGTGCCAGCAGTCCAGCGGGGAGGAACACCGGGGAGCTGTTTTTT
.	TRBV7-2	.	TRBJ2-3	CASSATLAAYTDTQYF	TGTGCCAGCAGCGCAACCTTAGCGGCCTACACAGATACGCAGTATTTT
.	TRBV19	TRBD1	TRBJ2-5	CASSPTGGQETQYF	TGTGCCAGTAGTCCCACAGGGGGCCAGGAGACCCAGTACTTC
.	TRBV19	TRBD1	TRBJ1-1	CASSLVPGQGTTEAFF	TGTGCCAGTAGTTTGGTCCCGGGACAGGGAACAACTGAAGCTTTCTTT
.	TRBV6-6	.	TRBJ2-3	CASSTGIGGTDTQYF	TGTGCCAGCAGTACCGGAATAGGGGGCACAGATACGCAGTATTTT
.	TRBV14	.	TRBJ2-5	CASSQWGLTQETQYF	TGTGCCAGCAGCCAATGGGGACTCACTCAAGAGACCCAGTACTTC
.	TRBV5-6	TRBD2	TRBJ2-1	CASSQTSGEYNEQFF	TGTGCCAGCAGCCAGACTAGCGGAGAGTACAATGAGCAGTTCTTC
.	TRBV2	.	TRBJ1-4	CATGLRQAATNEKLFF	TGTGCCACCGGCCTTCGACAGGCCGCAACTAATGAAAAACTGTTTTTT
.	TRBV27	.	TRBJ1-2	CASSSSTGYGYTF	TGTGCCAGCAGTTCCTCTACCGGGTATGGCTACACCTTC
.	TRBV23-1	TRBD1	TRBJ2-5	CASSQCRDRVKETQYF	TGCGCCAGCAGTCAATGCCGGGACAGGGTAAAAGAGACCCAGTACTTC
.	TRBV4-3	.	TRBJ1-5	CASSQGTDQPQHF	TGCGCCAGCAGCCAAGGAACTGATCAGCCCCAGCATTTT
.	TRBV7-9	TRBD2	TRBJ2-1	CASSLWEGRGEQFF	TGTGCCAGCAGCCTCTGGGAGGGACGGGGTGAGCAGTTCTTC
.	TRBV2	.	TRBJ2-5	CASSGSGGQETQYF	TGTGCCAGCAGTGGTTCGGGCGGGCAAGAGACCCAGTACTTC
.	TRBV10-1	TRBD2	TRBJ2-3	CASSDPSAGVGDTQYF	TGCGCCAGCAGTGACCCCTCAGCGGGGGTGGGGGATACGCAGTATTTT
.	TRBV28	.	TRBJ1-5	CASSSLRQGSNQPQHF	TGTGCCAGCAGCTCCCTCCGCCAGGGTAGCAATCAGCCCCAGCATTTT
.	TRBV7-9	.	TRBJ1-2	CASSQYGYTF	TGTGCCAGCAGCCAGTATGGCTACACCTTC
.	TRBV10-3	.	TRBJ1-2	CAIREEQGFYGYTF	TGTGCCATCAGGGAGGAGCAGGGGTTCTATGGCTACACCTTC
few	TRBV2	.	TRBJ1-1	CASVAPGSSNTEAFF	TGTGCCAGCGTAGCTCCAGGGTCCTCGAACACTGAAGCTTTCTTT
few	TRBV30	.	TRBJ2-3	CAWSVRPSGPKEWDTQYF	TGTGCCTGGAGTGTACGACCTTCCGGGCCCAAGGAGTGGGATACGCAGTATTTT
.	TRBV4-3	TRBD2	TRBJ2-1	CASSQEGSGVYNEQFF	TGCGCCAGCAGCCAAGAAGGTAGCGGGGTGTACAATGAGCAGTTCTTC
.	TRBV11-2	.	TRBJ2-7	CASSLSEQYF	TGTGCCAGCAGCTTGAGCGAGCAGTACTTC
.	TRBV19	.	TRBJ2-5	CASSPRRGVGETQYF	TGTGCCAGTAGTCCCAGACGGGGAGTGGGGGAGACCCAGTACTTC
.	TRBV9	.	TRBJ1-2	CASSVVTAGSGYTF	TGTGCCAGCAGCGTCGTGACAGCGGGCTCTGGCTACACCTTC
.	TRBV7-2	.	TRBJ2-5	CASSLGRGETQYF	TGTGCCAGCAGCTTAGGACGCGGGGAGACCCAGTACTTC
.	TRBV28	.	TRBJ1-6	CASSPRTVSSPLHF	TGTGCCAGCAGTCCACGGACAGTTTCTTCACCCCTCCACTTT
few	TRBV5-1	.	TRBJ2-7	CASSFAGSYEQYF	TGCGCCAGCAGCTTCGCAGGGTCCTACGAGCAGTACTTC
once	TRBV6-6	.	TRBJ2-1	CASSYLGVPSYNEQFF	TGTGCCAGCAGTTACTTGGGGGTTCCCTCCTACAATGAGCAGTTCTTC
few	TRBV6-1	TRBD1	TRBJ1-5	CASSGVRTGASNQPQHF	TGTGCCAGCAGTGGGGTTAGGACAGGGGCTAGCAATCAGCCCCAGCATTTT
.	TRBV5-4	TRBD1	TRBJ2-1	CASSLVTGDNEQFF	TGTGCCAGCAGCTTAGTGACAGGGGACAATGAGCAGTTCTTC
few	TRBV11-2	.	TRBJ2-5	CASSLGGGAGETQYF	TGTGCCAGCAGCTTAGGAGGGGGGGCCGGAGAGACCCAGTACTTC
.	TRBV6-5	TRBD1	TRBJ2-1	CASSTDRGGEQFF	TGTGCCAGCAGTACCGACAGGGGTGGCGAGCAGTTCTTC
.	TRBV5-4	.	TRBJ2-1	CASRSAATSSYNEQFF	TGTGCCAGCAGGTCAGCGGCGACCAGCTCCTACAATGAGCAGTTCTTC
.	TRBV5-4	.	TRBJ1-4	CASSLGDGNEKLFF	TGTGCCAGCAGCTTGGGGGACGGTAATGAAAAACTGTTTTTT
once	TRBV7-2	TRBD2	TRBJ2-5	CASSLGVSGRGEETQYF	TGTGCCAGCAGCTTAGGAGTGTCCGGGAGGGGGGAAGAGACCCAGTACTTC
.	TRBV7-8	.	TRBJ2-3	CASSLSVKGDTQYF	TGTGCCAGCAGCCTTAGCGTTAAGGGCGATACGCAGTATTTT
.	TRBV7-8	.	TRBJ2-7	CASSLTPFYEQYF	TGTGCCAGCAGCTTAACCCCCTTTTACGAGCAGTACTTC
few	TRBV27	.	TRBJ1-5	CASRDYNQPQHF	TGTGCCAGCAGAGATTACAATCAGCCCCAGCATTTT
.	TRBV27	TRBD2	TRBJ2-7	CASRRFGLAGARNYEQYF	TGTGCCAGCAGGCGCTTCGGACTAGCGGGGGCCCGAAACTACGAGCAGTACTTC
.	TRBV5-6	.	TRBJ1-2	CASSRVENYGYTF	TGTGCCAGCAGCCGAGTGGAAAACTATGGCTACACCTTC
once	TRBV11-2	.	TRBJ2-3	CASSLLGRAQYF	TGTGCCAGCAGCCTTCTGGGTCGCGCCCAGTATTTT
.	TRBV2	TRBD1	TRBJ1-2	CASSGTGVEDGYTF	TGTGCCAGCAGTGGGACAGGGGTTGAGGATGGCTACACCTTC
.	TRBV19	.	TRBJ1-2	CASSSAGVLFYGYTF	TGTGCCAGTAGTAGCGCAGGTGTCCTCTTCTATGGCTACACCTTC
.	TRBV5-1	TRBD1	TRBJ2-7	CASSLEQGASPYEQYF	TGCGCCAGCAGCTTGGAACAGGGGGCTTCCCCCTACGAGCAGTACTTC
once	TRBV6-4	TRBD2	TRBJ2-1	CASSDSGSGSSNEQFF	TGTGCCAGCAGTGACTCGGGTAGCGGGAGTTCCAATGAGCAGTTCTTC
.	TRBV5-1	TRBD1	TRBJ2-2	CASSWGQGLAGELFF	TGCGCCAGCAGCTGGGGACAGGGTCTTGCCGGGGAGCTGTTTTTT